This passage covers 26 T cell receptor beta chains from one sample sequenced in a study of T cell repertoires in cytomegalovirus infection (dated by TCRdb to the late 2010s). For sequencing, an Illumina HiSeq 1500 was employed. Clones were called with MiXCR by TCRdb after fastp trimmed the public reads at Q25, and only in-frame beta chains were retained. Rows are unified per CDR3 protein, each entry keeping the most common DNA and genes. The sample contains approximately 470,000 distinct CDR3 sequences, approximately 46% of them found a single time. The ten largest account for about two fifths of the sample. Their target antigens are unknown. The sample's treatment or condition label, decoded: in vitro stimulation with specific CMV peptide epitopes to enrich CMV-specific T cells. Specimen: cultured PBMCs, collected from culture after CMV antigen stimulation. Receptors originate from a human donor in good health (CMV status not recorded). Some clones in this sample may be carry-over from other donors' samples.

This clonotype has just a few counts. The chain combines TRBV28 with TRBJ1-5; D is undetermined. Germline V gene data show CDR1 as MDHEN and CDR2 as SYDVKM. This CDR3 comprises 16 residues. Trimming took 2 bases from V and 1 from J, leaving 12 bases between them. The CDR3 nucleotides are TGTGCCAGCAGTTTAATCGGTGGACCAAGCAATCAGCCCCAGCATTTT. Protein sequence: CASSLIGGPSNQPQHF. The variable domain in full, completed from reference TRBV28 and TRBJ1-5, reads DVKVTQSSRYLVKRTGEKVFLECVQDMDHENMFWYRQDPGLGLRLIYFSYDVKMKEKGDIPEGYSVSREKKERFSLILESASTNQTSMYLCASSLIGGPSNQPQHFGDGTRLSIL.

This clonotype was observed once. The chain carries TRBV20-1 and TRBJ2-5, with a tentative D call TRBD1 (5 bases). Germline V gives CDR1 DFQATT, CDR2 SNEGSKA (reference sequence). The CDR3 runs to 14 residues. V was trimmed by 0 bases and J by 3 bases, leaving 11 bases between them. CDR3 loop: CSARDWGSKETQYF. CDR3 sequence (DNA): TGCAGTGCTAGAGATTGGGGCTCCAAAGAGACCCAGTACTTC.

The J gene is TRBJ1-3, the V gene TRBV6-6, with 8 bases lining up with TRBD1. There are 18 residues in the CDR3. Trimming cost V 6 bases and J 0 bases; bases outside gene matches: 13. The germline CDR1 and CDR2 sequences are MNHNY and SVGAGI (reference sequence). The CDR3 nucleotides read TGTGCCAGCAGCCCCCCAGGGCAGGGGGCTATCTCTGGAAACACCATATATTTT. Translated: CASSPPGQGAISGNTIYF.

V and J are TRBV12-3 or TRBV12-4 and TRBJ2-5; 14 positions match TRBD2. The V gene end was trimmed by 5 bases and the J gene end by 2 bases; junction bases not matched to a gene: 7. The CDR3 loop spans 17 amino acids. CDR3 amino acids: CASSKGTSGGRQETQYF. In nucleotides, the CDR3 is TGTGCCAGCAGTAAAGGGACTAGCGGGGGTCGGCAAGAGACCCAGTACTTC.

The gene calls are TRBV28 and TRBJ2-7; perhaps TRBD2 as D (7 bases). V was shortened by 2 bases and J by 4 bases, with 15 bases between the two germline ends. Germline values: CDR1 MDHEN, CDR2 SYDVKM. The CDR3 is made up of 15 amino acids. In DNA form, the CDR3 reads TGTGCCAGCAGTTTAGGAGGGGGGGGAGTTTACGAGCAGTACTTC. The encoded protein is CASSLGGGGVYEQYF. Combining the CDR3 with reference TRBV28 and TRBJ2-7 gives the whole variable domain DVKVTQSSRYLVKRTGEKVFLECVQDMDHENMFWYRQDPGLGLRLIYFSYDVKMKEKGDIPEGYSVSREKKERFSLILESASTNQTSMYLCASSLGGGGVYEQYFGPGTRLTVT.

V usage is TRBV19 and J usage is TRBJ2-5, with D perhaps assigned TRBD1 or TRBD2 (5 bases each). The germline CDR1 and CDR2 sequences are LNHDA and SQIVND (reference sequence). CDR3 length equals 14 residues. V was clipped by 5 bases and J by 3 bases, with 13 bases between them. The CDR3 is CASSPRDAEETQYF. The CDR3 DNA follows: TGTGCCAGTAGTCCCCGGGACGCAGAAGAGACCCAGTACTTC.

This clonotype was picked up a small number of times. This rearrangement joins TRBV27 to TRBJ2-1; D might be TRBD2 (5 bases). Germline assignment: CDR1 MNHEY and CDR2 SMNVEV (reference sequence). Trimming stripped 5 bases from V and 9 bases from J, with 14 bases between. The CDR3 runs to 13 residues. Here the CDR3 DNA reads TGTGCCAGCAGTCTCCGGGGTTTGGGTGAGCAGTTCTTC. This encodes CASSLRGLGEQFF.

The CDR3 here is CASSYGGGGETDTQYF. The CDR3 DNA follows: TGTGCCAGCAGCTACGGCGGAGGAGGGGAGACAGATACGCAGTATTTT. V is TRBV7-2 and J is TRBJ2-3; D is possibly TRBD2 (6 bases). This CDR3 is 16 amino acids long. CDR1 and CDR2 (germline): SGHTA, FQGNSA. V was shortened by 4 bases and J by 3 bases, with 17 bases between the two germline ends.

The chain is built from TRBV7-2 and TRBJ1-2, with a weak D call TRBD1 (5 bases). Trimming left V 5 bases short and J 1 base short, with 20 bases between. The CDR3 runs 17 residues. The germline gives CDR1 SGHTA, CDR2 FQGNSA. In DNA, the CDR3 is TGTGCCAGCAGCCCCTCTCGGGGGTCCCGTCGTAACTATGGCTACACCTTC. It is translated as CASSPSRGSRRNYGYTF.

Only a few counts were recorded for this clonotype. This chain connects TRBV7-6 to TRBJ2-7; 10 bases map to TRBD2. Per the germline V gene, CDR1 is SGHVS and CDR2 is FNYEAQ. The CDR3 consists of 15 residues. The trim removed 5 bases at V and 8 bases at J, leaving 12 bases unmatched. The CDR3 region has the DNA TGTGCCAGCAGCCCAGCTCCAACTAGCGGGATACAGCAGTACTTC. Its protein product is CASSPAPTSGIQQYF.

This chain joins TRBV5-1 and TRBJ2-1; unclear D gene. Germline V gene data show CDR1 as SGHRS and CDR2 as YFSETQ. Trimming pared 0 bases from V and 2 bases from J, leaving 6 bases between. The CDR3 is 14 amino acids. The CDR3 nucleotides read TGCGCCAGCAGCTTGGAGAGTCCCTACAATGAGCAGTTCTTC. This codes for CASSLESPYNEQFF.

The chain employs TRBV6-2 or TRBV6-3 and TRBJ1-1; TRBD1 aligns across 7 bases. In germline, CDR1 is MNHEY, CDR2 SVGEGT. Trimming removed 7 bases from V and 5 bases from J; junction bases left unmatched: 10. The CDR3 extends over 14 amino acids. The CDR3 loop reads CASNFQRQGTEAFF. The CDR3 nucleotides read TGTGCCAGCAACTTTCAGAGACAGGGTACTGAAGCTTTCTTT.

V usage is TRBV6-1 and J usage is TRBJ1-1; no clear D gene. The CDR3 contains 14 residues. Germline CDR1 and CDR2: MNHNS and SASEGT. With 7 bases removed from V and 0 bases from J, the gap between germline ends came to 12 bases. The CDR3 DNA reads as TGTGCCAGCACTACAACACCTCTGAACACTGAAGCTTTCTTT. Its protein product is CASTTTPLNTEAFF.

Details on this clonotype: At one of its ends the junction is not consistent with the germline gene, which may arise from a read error. This chain uses TRBV28 with TRBJ2-7; tentatively, D is TRBD2 (7 bases). Germline CDR1 MDHEN, CDR2 SYDVKM. The CDR3 totals 13 residues. In nucleotides, the CDR3 is TGTGCCAGCAGTACTTACAGGGACTACGAGCTGTACTTC. It specifies CASSTYRDYELYF.

The chain links TRBV7-2 to TRBJ2-7, with D perhaps TRBD1 (5 bases). Trimming stripped 5 bases from V and 3 bases from J, with 14 bases between. CDR1 is SGHTA, CDR2 FQGNSA, per germline. This CDR3 spans 14 amino acids. DNA for the CDR3: TGTGCCAGCAGCCTGGGGCAGGCCTTCTACGAGCAGTACTTC. Protein: CASSLGQAFYEQYF.

This clonotype was observed at least ten times. This chain links TRBV7-6 with TRBJ2-7, with 8 nucleotides matching TRBD1. This CDR3 region has 12 residues. Germline CDR1 SGHVS, CDR2 FNYEAQ. The V and J ends lost 5 bases and 6 bases, in that order; junction bases with no gene match: 3. CDR3 amino acids: CASSQTGGEQYF. The CDR3 DNA is TGTGCCAGCAGCCAAACAGGGGGCGAGCAGTACTTC.

V and J are TRBV5-1 and TRBJ1-1, with 9 bases fitting TRBD1. Trimming took 0 bases from V and 6 from J; bases not matched to a gene: 6. The CDR3 spans 15 residues. CDR1 and CDR2 from the germline V gene are SGHRS and YFSETQ. CDR3 DNA sequence: TGCGCCAGCAGCTTGGTGTCGGACAGGGGAGCTGAAGCTTTCTTT. This sequence encodes CASSLVSDRGAEAFF.

This clonotype was seen a few times. The genes are TRBV11-3 and TRBJ2-1; 10 bases line up with TRBD2. Germline V gene sequence: CDR1 SGHNT, CDR2 YENEEA. The V segment lost 5 bases and the J segment 4 bases; nucleotides outside the gene matches: 11. This CDR3 is 17 amino acids long. The CDR3 region has the DNA TGTGCCAGCAGCCTACAGGGCACTAGCGGGGTTTACAATGAGCAGTTCTTC. This translates into CASSLQGTSGVYNEQFF.

The chain uses TRBV3-1 and TRBJ1-2, with D unresolved. The CDR3 is 14 amino acids. Looked up from germline, CDR1 is LGHDT and CDR2 is YNNKEL (reference sequence). Trimming took off 9 bases at V and 0 bases at J, with 14 bases between the two ends. The DNA of the CDR3 is TGTGCCAGTGCCAACAGTGGTTCTAACTATGGCTACACCTTC. This translates into CASANSGSNYGYTF.

V gene TRBV12-3 or TRBV12-4 combines with J gene TRBJ2-5, with a possible D match to TRBD2 (7 bases). The length of the CDR3 is 15 residues. Between the trimmed V and J ends, which lost 3 bases and 3 bases, there was a span of 14 bases. This chain's CDR3 is CASSFGGQQKETQYF. The CDR3 DNA sequence: TGTGCCAGCAGTTTCGGGGGGCAACAAAAAGAGACCCAGTACTTC.

There are a few counts of this clonotype. The chain joins TRBV7-6 to TRBJ2-1, with D maybe TRBD2 (5 bases). Germline lookup yields CDR1 SGHVS and CDR2 FNYEAQ. Trimming removed 8 bases from V and 7 bases from J, with 12 bases in between. The CDR3 runs to 12 residues. This chain's CDR3 is CASAVRGNEQFF. The CDR3 nucleotides read TGTGCCAGCGCCGTGAGAGGGAATGAGCAGTTCTTC.

The rearrangement uses TRBV12-3 or TRBV12-4 and TRBJ2-3, with a weak D call TRBD2 (5 bases). The V and J ends lost 5 bases and 7 bases respectively, with 13 bases between them. The CDR3 spans 13 residues. As DNA, the CDR3 is TGTGCCAGCAGTCCGTCACGGGGTAATACGCAGTATTTT. This gives the protein CASSPSRGNTQYF.

The chain carries TRBV12-3 or TRBV12-4 and TRBJ2-2; a possible D gene is TRBD1 (5 bases). Trimming left V 0 bases short and J 10 bases short, with 18 bases between. CDR3 length: 16 residues. The CDR3, as DNA: TGTGCCAGCAGTTTAGCCGACAGCAACCCTCGCGTGGAGCTGTTTTTT. It codes for CASSLADSNPRVELFF.

This chain uses TRBV4-2 with TRBJ2-2; TRBD1 agrees at 7 bases. There are 16 residues in the CDR3. CDR1 LGHNA and CDR2 YNFKEQ come from the germline V gene. The ends lost 0 bases at V and 7 bases at J; junction bases unmatched: 8. CDR3 in amino acids: CASSQDPDRVVGELFF. The CDR3 coding sequence is TGTGCCAGCAGCCAAGATCCAGACAGGGTTGTCGGGGAGCTGTTTTTT.

The J gene is TRBJ2-3, the V gene TRBV11-2, with a possible D match to TRBD2 (6 bases). V lost 0 bases and J 2 bases, leaving 12 bases between the germline ends. Germline CDR1 is SGHAT and CDR2 is FQNNGV. The CDR3 extends over 16 amino acids. The CDR3 DNA is TGTGCCAGCAGCTTAGAGTTCGGACTACACACAGATACGCAGTATTTT. Its protein product is CASSLEFGLHTDTQYF.

This clonotype was recorded at least ten times. The chain joins TRBV7-2 to TRBJ2-4; tentative D call: TRBD2 (5 bases). The CDR3 runs to 15 residues. The V and J ends lost 1 base and 6 bases respectively, with 13 bases between them. Germline CDR1 SGHTA, CDR2 FQGNSA. The CDR3 DNA sequence: TGTGCCAGCAGCTTAGATCTGCGGGTGGGAAACATTCAGTACTTC. Translation: CASSLDLRVGNIQYF.